This T cell receptor beta chain was observed in a study of blood T cell repertoires in COVID-19. Study as a whole: Whether acute or convalescent, the COVID-19 samples came from the United States, Italy and Spain. Sources were T cells, B-cell-depleted T cells, or PBMCs; the material itself was cDNA or gDNA.

How the authors handled the data: For nucleated cells, counts were estimated from reference gene primer amplification. Sequenced by immunoSEQ multiplex PCR; TCRdb stores in-frame clones only, minus some. Clone size and the V and J calls come from that table; the DNA yielded D and trimming. The profile shows about 250,000 clones, approximately 84% of them singletons. Those who participated ranged in age from roughly 18 to 100 years and resided in about two dozen US areas. The sequenced material came from PBMCs or T cells enriched from blood (not recorded which). This TCR derives from a man aged 35-49 years who had recovered from COVID-19.

The CDR3 sequence is CASSLSPGVSYEQYF. CDR3 in DNA: TGTGCCAGCAGTTTATCTCCGGGGGTCTCCTACGAGCAGTACTTC. The chain combines TRBV28 with TRBJ2-7, with D possibly being TRBD2 (6 bases). V gave up 1 base and J gave up 0 bases, with 10 bases separating them. Germline V gene sequence: CDR1 MDHEN, CDR2 SYDVKM. This CDR3 region has 15 residues.